Listed below are T cell receptor beta chains from one sample, sequenced in a study of sequential checkpoint blockade in melanoma. Clones were read by immunoSEQ multiplex PCR, and TCRdb kept only the in-frame ones, dropping some. The sample lists about 40,000 clones, just over 85% seen once, with about 12% in the top ten. The specimen was CD8+ T cells sorted from blood (inferred from file names), collected from a patient given nivolumab and ipilimumab in sequence. The receptors shown here come from a human donor with melanoma. Each CDR3 is given with its conserved first and last residue. D genes are given only for firm matches. Some rows have no size entry. The others give once, few or many, or a class for an expanded clone.

CDR3 DNA | CDR3 protein | clone size | V gene | D gene | J gene
TGTGCCAGCAGCTTAGCCAGGGGGAAGAGCACAGATACGCAGTATTTT | CASSLARGKSTDTQYF | . | TRBV7-6 | TRBD1 | TRBJ2-3
TGTGCCAGCAGTTACGGGCAGGGCCCCTACGAGCAGTACTTC | CASSYGQGPYEQYF | . | TRBV6-5 | . | TRBJ2-7
TGTGCCAGTAGTAGACCACTTTTAACTAGCGGGAGGACCTTCACAGATACGCAGTATTTT | CASSRPLLTSGRTFTDTQYF | . | TRBV19 | TRBD2 | TRBJ2-3
TGTGCCAGCAGTTTGATCCCCGGCGGAGTTAGCACAGATACGCAGTATTTT | CASSLIPGGVSTDTQYF | once | TRBV27 | . | TRBJ2-3
TGCGCCAGCAGCCGGGCCGGGACTGATGAAGCTTTCTTT | CASSRAGTDEAFF | . | TRBV4-3 | . | TRBJ1-1
TGTGCCAGCAGCTCAGACGGCGGGACCCAGTACTTC | CASSSDGGTQYF | once | TRBV7-6 | . | TRBJ2-5
TGTGCCAGCAGCGTAGAAGGGCAGGGTGAGGAGCTGTTTTTT | CASSVEGQGEELFF | . | TRBV9 | . | TRBJ2-2
TGTGCTAGTGGTTTGCCCGGGACAGGGAACAATCAGCCCCAGCATTTT | CASGLPGTGNNQPQHF | . | TRBV12-5 | TRBD1 | TRBJ1-5
TGTGCCAGCAGCTCACAGGGGGCAGTACTGTTTTTT | CASSSQGAVLFF | few | TRBV7-9 | TRBD1 | TRBJ1-4
TGTGCCTTACAGGGGGCGCAGACTGAAGCTTTCTTT | CALQGAQTEAFF | . | TRBV30 | TRBD1 | TRBJ1-1
TGTGCCAGCAGCTTAGAGTGGGGGGGCAGGGAGGGTTGGGAGACCCAGTACTTC | CASSLEWGGREGWETQYF | . | TRBV7-2 | . | TRBJ2-5
TGTGCCAGCAGTGAATCAGTCTGGGGGGGCAGGTATGGCTACACCTTC | CASSESVWGGRYGYTF | few | TRBV6-1 | . | TRBJ1-2
TGTGCCAGCAGCCAGGCCCCGAGACTAGCGGGAGTGGCCCGGGAGACCCAGTACTTC | CASSQAPRLAGVARETQYF | . | TRBV7-2 | TRBD2 | TRBJ2-5
TGTGCCAGCAGTTACTATGGGACAGGGGGCGCTGAAGCTTTCTTT | CASSYYGTGGAEAFF | . | TRBV6-5 | TRBD1 | TRBJ1-1
TGTGCCAGCAGCTTAGCTTTGGACAGGGATGGCTACACCTTC | CASSLALDRDGYTF | . | TRBV7-9 | TRBD1 | TRBJ1-2
TGTGCCAGCAGCTTGGCCAGGGGACCGTCGAACACCGGGGAGCTGTTTTTT | CASSLARGPSNTGELFF | . | TRBV5-6 | . | TRBJ2-2
TGTGCCAGCAGCTTATCGGGTGAAAAACTGTTTTTT | CASSLSGEKLFF | few | TRBV5-8 | . | TRBJ1-4
TGTGCCAGCAGCTCTCAGACAGGCATGAACACTGAAGCTTTCTTT | CASSSQTGMNTEAFF | . | TRBV5-6 | . | TRBJ1-1
TGTGCCAGCAGCTTGGGGCCAGCTAATGAAAAACTGTTTTTT | CASSLGPANEKLFF | . | TRBV5-6 | . | TRBJ1-4
TGTGCCAGTAGCCCCTTCCCCACAGGGGTGATCTATGGCTACACCTTC | CASSPFPTGVIYGYTF | . | TRBV19 | TRBD1 | TRBJ1-2
TGCAGCGTGGAGACAGGGGGTTCCTACGAGCAGTACTTC | CSVETGGSYEQYF | once | TRBV29-1 | TRBD1 | TRBJ2-7
TGCGCCAGCAGTGACGATGAGCAGTTCTTC | CASSDDEQFF | . | TRBV10-2 | . | TRBJ2-1
TGTGCCAGCAGTGAGTTACAGGGTGGGGTGGAGACCCAGTACTTC | CASSELQGGVETQYF | . | TRBV6-1 | . | TRBJ2-5
TGCGCCAGCAGCTTGGACGGCTACGAGCAGTACTTC | CASSLDGYEQYF | . | TRBV5-1 | . | TRBJ2-7
TGTGCCAGCAGTGAGTGGGGGGTGAGGGGCAATCAGCCCCAGCATTTT | CASSEWGVRGNQPQHF | . | TRBV2 | . | TRBJ1-5
TGTGCCAGCAGCACCGGGACCGGGGAGCTGTTTTTT | CASSTGTGELFF | . | TRBV9 | . | TRBJ2-2
TGTGCCAGCAGTTTATCGGGGGCGCGAAACTATGGCTACACCTTC | CASSLSGARNYGYTF | . | TRBV27 | . | TRBJ1-2
TGTGCCAGCAGTTTAACTGCAGGGGATGCGGACATTCAGTACTTC | CASSLTAGDADIQYF | . | TRBV27 | . | TRBJ2-4
TGCGCCAGCAGCCAGACAGGGATCGAGCAGTTCTTC | CASSQTGIEQFF | . | TRBV4-3 | TRBD1 | TRBJ2-1
TGTGCCAGTAACCCGCTGGGGTTTGGAGGCTCTGGGGCCAACGTCCTGACTTTC | CASNPLGFGGSGANVLTF | . | TRBV19 | . | TRBJ2-6
TGCAGCGTTGTAAGGGGCACCGGGGAGCTGTTTTTT | CSVVRGTGELFF | . | TRBV29-1 | . | TRBJ2-2
TGTGCCAGTAAGAAACAGGGGAGCAATCAGCCCCAGCATTTT | CASKKQGSNQPQHF | once | TRBV19 | TRBD1 | TRBJ1-5
TGTGCCAGCAGCTTAGTGGGGACACCCTCCTACGAGCAGTACTTC | CASSLVGTPSYEQYF | . | TRBV7-9 | . | TRBJ2-7
TGTGCCAGCAGCGCCGCTAGCGGGAGGGCCTCGTACGAGCAGTACTTC | CASSAASGRASYEQYF | . | TRBV7-9 | TRBD2 | TRBJ2-7
TGTGCCAGCAGCCCCGTCCAAGAGACCCAGTACTTC | CASSPVQETQYF | . | TRBV7-9 | . | TRBJ2-5
TGTGCCAGCAGCTTAGGGACAGGGCGTAGTCGCGAGCAGTACTTC | CASSLGTGRSREQYF | . | TRBV11-2 | TRBD1 | TRBJ2-7
TGTGCCAGCAGCTTGACAGGAAACACCATATATTTT | CASSLTGNTIYF | . | TRBV11-2 | . | TRBJ1-3
TGTGCCAGCAGCTACGGGACACCGGATAGCAATCAGCCCCAGCATTTT | CASSYGTPDSNQPQHF | . | TRBV5-6 | . | TRBJ1-5
TGCAACCCGGGGAGTGTCTATGGCTACACCTTC | CNPGSVYGYTF | . | TRBV20-1 | . | TRBJ1-2
TGTGCCAGCAGCTTAATTCGAGCGACAGGGGGCAACGAGCAGTACTTC | CASSLIRATGGNEQYF | . | TRBV7-6 | TRBD1 | TRBJ2-7
TGTGCCACCAGCAGAGATCGAATAGCGGGAGGGCCCTCGCATGAGCAGTTCTTC | CATSRDRIAGGPSHEQFF | . | TRBV15 | TRBD2 | TRBJ2-1
TGTGCCAGCAGCTGGGGGGCTAGCGGGAGTTACGAGCAGTACTTC | CASSWGASGSYEQYF | . | TRBV7-6 | TRBD2 | TRBJ2-7
TGTGCCAGCAGTGAGGGGGGGGGAGAAAAACTGTTTTTT | CASSEGGGEKLFF | . | TRBV2 | . | TRBJ1-4
TGTGCCATCAGCGAGACAGTCTCCTCGGGGGAGCAGTACTTC | CAISETVSSGEQYF | few | TRBV10-3 | . | TRBJ2-7
TGTGCCAGCAGCCAAAGACTAGCGGGAGTGGGAATGTGGGAGCAGTACTTC | CASSQRLAGVGMWEQYF | once | TRBV11-2 | TRBD2 | TRBJ2-7
TGCAGCGTTGAAAGGACAGAGAACACCGGGGAGCTGTTTTTT | CSVERTENTGELFF | few | TRBV29-1 | . | TRBJ2-2
TGTGCCAGCAGCGTAGGACAGGGCCAAGAGACCCAGTACTTC | CASSVGQGQETQYF | . | TRBV11-2 | TRBD1 | TRBJ2-5
TGCGCCAGCAGTTCCACAGGGAGCTCTGGAAACACCATATATTTT | CASSSTGSSGNTIYF | few | TRBV10-2 | . | TRBJ1-3
TGTGCCAGCAGCGCTGGGGAGGCAGGAGATAATTCACCCCTCCACTTT | CASSAGEAGDNSPLHF | . | TRBV9 | . | TRBJ1-6
TGTGCCAGCAGACGGACAGGCGGGGAGCTGTTTTTT | CASRRTGGELFF | . | TRBV27 | TRBD1 | TRBJ2-2
TGTGCCAGCAGCTTAGAAAGCTATAGCAATCAGCCCCAGCATTTT | CASSLESYSNQPQHF | . | TRBV7-6 | . | TRBJ1-5
TGTGCCAGCAGTTACGTCAGATCTAGCACAGATACGCAGTATTTT | CASSYVRSSTDTQYF | . | TRBV6-5 | . | TRBJ2-3
TGTGCCAGAGGACTAGCGGATTACAATGAGCAGTTCTTC | CARGLADYNEQFF | . | TRBV7-9 | TRBD2 | TRBJ2-1
TGTGCCAGTAGTATACCGGGACAGGGGAGCTTTCAGGAAAAACTGTTTTTT | CASSIPGQGSFQEKLFF | . | TRBV19 | TRBD1 | TRBJ1-4
TGTGCCAGCGGGACAGCCAATTCCTACGAGCAGTACTTC | CASGTANSYEQYF | . | TRBV28 | TRBD1 | TRBJ2-7
TGTGCCAGCAGCCTAACAGGGGGGATCTATGGCTACACCTTC | CASSLTGGIYGYTF | . | TRBV25-1 | TRBD1 | TRBJ1-2
TGTGCCAGCAGCCACGCCCCCTTAGGGACTACAGATACGCAGTATTTT | CASSHAPLGTTDTQYF | . | TRBV5-6 | . | TRBJ2-3
TGCGCCAGCAGTGAGCCCCGGGTTCGCCCCACCGGGGAGCTGTTTTTT | CASSEPRVRPTGELFF | . | TRBV10-2 | . | TRBJ2-2